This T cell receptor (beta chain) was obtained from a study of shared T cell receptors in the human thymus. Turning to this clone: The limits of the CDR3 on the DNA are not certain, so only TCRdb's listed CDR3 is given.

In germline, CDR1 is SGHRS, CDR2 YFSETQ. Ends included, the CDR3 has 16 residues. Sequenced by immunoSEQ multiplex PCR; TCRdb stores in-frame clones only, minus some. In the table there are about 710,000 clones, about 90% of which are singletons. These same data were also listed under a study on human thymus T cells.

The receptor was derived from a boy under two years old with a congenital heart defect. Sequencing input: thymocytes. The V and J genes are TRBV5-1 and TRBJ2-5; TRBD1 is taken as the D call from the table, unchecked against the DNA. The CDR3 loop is CASSFGPGKTQETQYF.